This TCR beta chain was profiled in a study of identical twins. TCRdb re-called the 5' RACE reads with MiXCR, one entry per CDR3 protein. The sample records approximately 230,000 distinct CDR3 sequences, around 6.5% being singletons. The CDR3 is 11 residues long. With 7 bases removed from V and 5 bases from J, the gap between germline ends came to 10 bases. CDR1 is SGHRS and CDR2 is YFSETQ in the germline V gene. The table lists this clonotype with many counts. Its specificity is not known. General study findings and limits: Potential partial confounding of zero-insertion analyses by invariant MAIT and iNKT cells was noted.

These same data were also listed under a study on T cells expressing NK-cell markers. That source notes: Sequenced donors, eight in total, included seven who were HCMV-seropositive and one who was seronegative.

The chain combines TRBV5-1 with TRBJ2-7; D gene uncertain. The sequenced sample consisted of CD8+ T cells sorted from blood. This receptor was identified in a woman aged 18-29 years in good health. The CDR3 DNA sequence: TGCGCCAGCGTGAAGGGCCACGAGCAGTACTTC. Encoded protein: CASVKGHEQYF. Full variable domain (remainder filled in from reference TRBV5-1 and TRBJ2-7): KAGVTQTPRYLIKTRGQQVTLSCSPISGHRSVSWYQQTPGQGLQFLFEYFSETQRNKGNFPGRFSGRQFSNSRSEMNVSTLELGDSALYLCASVKGHEQYFGPGTRLTVT.